This T cell receptor beta chain was captured by sequencing in a study of cytomegalovirus exposure and HLA in healthy donors. Study-level points and caveats: Likely technical artifact: a cluster of highly shared sequence variants.

The PCR employed 60 Vbeta primers together with 13 Jbeta primers. Sequencing used immunoSEQ multiplex PCR; TCRdb keeps in-frame clones, though not all of them. The table lists around 110,000 clones, about three fifths of them singletons. Details on this clone: The antigen is undetermined.

Germline CDR1 MGHRA, CDR2 YSYEKL. V lost 2 bases and J 0 bases, leaving 10 bases between the germline ends. The CDR3 has 15 residues. This sequence was found in a woman aged 40 to 55 in good health and CMV-seropositive. The chain has TRBV4-1 and TRBJ1-2; unclear D gene. Sequencing was performed on PBMCs. CDR3 amino acids: CASSQSVDTNYGYTF. Here the CDR3 DNA reads TGCGCCAGCAGCCAAAGTGTAGACACTAACTATGGCTACACCTTC.